The 18 T cell receptor beta chains presented below share a single source sample, sequenced in a study of T-cell reconstitution after alpha-beta-depleted transplantation in children. A TCRbeta library incorporating unique molecular identifiers was prepared. MiXCR, applied by TCRdb to the PCR reads, yields one record per CDR3 protein. Here the sample spans about 980,000 distinct CDR3 sequences, roughly 29% being singletons. The specimen comprised PBMCs, mostly from graft donor cells, sampled 360 days after TCRalphabeta/CD19-depleted stem cell transplant. The receptors come from a boy under three years old who had a stem cell transplant for SCID, so the T cells may come from the graft donor.

In its sample, this clonotype was seen a few times. The rearrangement links TRBV9 to TRBJ1-1; the D is unclear. CDR1 and CDR2 (germline): SGDLS, YYNGEE. Trimming stripped 4 bases from V and 2 bases from J, with 24 bases between. The CDR3 runs to 18 residues. Written as DNA, the CDR3 is TGTGCCAGCAGCCCCCAGCTGAGAGACGCTTTGGGAAACACTGAAGCTTTCTTT. The encoded protein is CASSPQLRDALGNTEAFF.

The table lists this clonotype with many counts. V usage is TRBV20-1 and J usage is TRBJ2-3; the D is unclear. The V end was cut by 6 bases, the J end by 2 bases, with 18 bases between. This CDR3 has 15 amino acids. Germline CDR1 reads DFQATT; CDR2 reads SNEGSKA (reference sequence). CDR3: CSAERRAVTTDTQYF. The CDR3, as DNA: TGCAGTGCGGAGAGACGGGCGGTTACCACAGATACGCAGTATTTT.

This clonotype was counted ten times or more. The chain employs TRBV4-1 and TRBJ2-3, with D uncertain. Trimming took 4 bases from V and 3 from J, leaving 8 bases between them. CDR3 length: 13 residues. Germline V gene data show CDR1 as MGHRA and CDR2 as YSYEKL. The CDR3 bases are TGCGCCAGCAGCCCGAGACCTACAGATACGCAGTATTTT. It encodes CASSPRPTDTQYF.

The chain links TRBV5-1 to TRBJ2-1, with D tentatively TRBD1 (5 bases). The CDR3 is made up of 14 amino acids. V was trimmed by 5 bases and J by 3 bases, leaving 12 bases between them. From germline, CDR1 is SGHRS and CDR2 YFSETQ. The CDR3 here is CASSDRPNYNEQFF. CDR3 coding DNA: TGCGCCAGCAGTGACAGACCAAACTACAATGAGCAGTTCTTC. Variable domain in full (rest from reference TRBV5-1 and TRBJ2-1): KAGVTQTPRYLIKTRGQQVTLSCSPISGHRSVSWYQQTPGQGLQFLFEYFSETQRNKGNFPGRFSGRQFSNSRSEMNVSTLELGDSALYLCASSDRPNYNEQFFGPGTRLTVL.

This clonotype has more than one count but fewer than ten. This chain uses TRBV5-1 with TRBJ1-2; 8 bases map to TRBD1. Trimming at V came to 4 bases and at J to 0 bases, leaving 5 bases not matched to a gene. CDR1 is SGHRS, CDR2 YFSETQ, per germline. The CDR3 consists of 15 residues. CDR3 sequence: CASSPWTGTNYGYTF. In DNA form, the CDR3 reads TGCGCCAGCAGCCCCTGGACAGGGACTAACTATGGCTACACCTTC. Using reference TRBV5-1 and TRBJ1-2 for the parts outside the CDR3, the full variable domain is KAGVTQTPRYLIKTRGQQVTLSCSPISGHRSVSWYQQTPGQGLQFLFEYFSETQRNKGNFPGRFSGRQFSNSRSEMNVSTLELGDSALYLCASSPWTGTNYGYTFGSGTRLTVV.

The CDR3 loop reads CASSIGISQHF. Here the CDR3 DNA reads TGTGCCAGCAGCATCGGGATTTCCCAGCATTTT. J is TRBJ1-5 and V is TRBV7-2; D not resolved. The germline gives CDR1 SGHTA, CDR2 FQGNSA. The CDR3 is made up of 11 amino acids. Trimming took off 5 bases at V and 11 bases at J, with 10 bases between the two ends. Full variable domain (outside the CDR3, taken from reference TRBV7-2 and TRBJ1-5): GAGVSQSPSNKVTEKGKDVELRCDPISGHTALYWYRQSLGQGLEFLIYFQGNSAPDKSGLPSDRFSAERTGGSVSTLTIQRTQQEDSAVYLCASSIGISQHFGDGTRLSIL.

This clonotype occurred a few times. V gene TRBV20-1 combines with J gene TRBJ1-6; a weak D match, TRBD1 (5 bases). The germline V and J ends were trimmed by 1 base and 7 bases, with 8 bases remaining between them. Germline loops: CDR1 DFQATT, CDR2 SNEGSKA (reference sequence). The CDR3 contains 13 residues. CDR3 region: CSARAAGNSPLHF. The CDR3 DNA reads TGCAGTGCTAGAGCGGCAGGGAATTCACCCCTCCACTTT.

This clonotype appeared a few times. This chain links TRBV5-1 with TRBJ1-6, with 7 bases that match TRBD1. V was clipped by 4 bases and J by 10 bases; unmatched bases: 5. This CDR3 region has 13 residues. The germline CDR1 and CDR2 sequences are SGHRS and YFSETQ. The CDR3 DNA reads as TGCGCCAGCAGCCAGGGACAGCAATCACCCCTCCACTTT. Amino acids: CASSQGQQSPLHF.

This clonotype was seen only a few times. The rearrangement uses TRBV5-1 and TRBJ2-7, with 9 bases matching TRBD1. Trimming took 4 bases from V and 5 from J; bases not matched to a gene: 7. CDR1 is SGHRS and CDR2 is YFSETQ in the germline V gene. This CDR3 region has 14 residues. CDR3 DNA sequence: TGCGCCAGCAGCATAACCGGGACAGGGCACGAGCAGTACTTC. It translates to CASSITGTGHEQYF.

The genes are TRBV7-9 and TRBJ2-1; 9 positions match TRBD1. The V gene's germline CDR1 is SEHNR and CDR2 FQNEAQ (reference sequence). Germline trimming cut 1 base from V and 10 bases from J; bases unmatched to any gene: 5. The CDR3 has 14 residues. The CDR3 loop is CASSLDRGQREQFF. The CDR3 DNA sequence: TGTGCCAGCAGCTTAGACAGGGGGCAACGGGAGCAGTTCTTC.

This clonotype was detected a few times. This chain links TRBV20-1 with TRBJ2-5; 9 nucleotides match TRBD2. V shed 3 bases and J 2 bases; nucleotides not matched to a gene: 4. The CDR3 spans 14 residues. Per the germline V gene, CDR1 is DFQATT and CDR2 is SNEGSKA (reference sequence). CDR3 coding DNA: TGCAGTGCTAGTAAGGCGGGGGGGCAAGAGACCCAGTACTTC. Its translation: CSASKAGGQETQYF.

This clonotype appeared a few times. The chain employs TRBV2 and TRBJ2-7; a weak D match, TRBD2 (6 bases). Between the trimmed V and J ends, which lost 10 bases and 6 bases, there was a span of 22 bases. Germline values: CDR1 SNHLY, CDR2 FYNNEI. The CDR3 runs 14 residues. CDR3 sequence (DNA): TGTGCCACCTTGGTGGCTAGCGATCGGTTCGAGCAGTACTTC. It yields the protein CATLVASDRFEQYF.

The chain combines TRBV4-2 with TRBJ2-2; 8 bases map to TRBD1. From germline, CDR1 is LGHNA and CDR2 YNFKEQ. Trimming at V came to 0 bases and at J to 4 bases, leaving 7 bases not matched to a gene. The CDR3 is made up of 17 amino acids. CDR3 in DNA: TGTGCCAGCAGCCAAGAAGAGGCAGGGGGCGGCACCGGGGAGCTGTTTTTT. Protein: CASSQEEAGGGTGELFF.

As regards this clonotype: One end of the junction varies from germline; a read error may be responsible. In DNA, the CDR3 is TGTGTCTGGAGCGCAAACAATGAGCAGTTCTTC. Translation gives CVWSANNEQFF. V usage is TRBV30 and J usage is TRBJ2-1; D call uncertain. The CDR3 runs 11 residues. Germline V lookup: CDR1 GTSNPN, CDR2 SVGIG (reference sequence).

This clonotype appeared a few times. The chain employs TRBV20-1 and TRBJ2-3, with TRBD2 identical over 8 bases. The germline CDR1 and CDR2 sequences are DFQATT and SNEGSKA (reference sequence). This CDR3 has 13 residues. Trimming removed 2 bases from V and 4 bases from J; junction bases left unmatched: 2. In nucleotides, the CDR3 is TGCAGTGCTAGACTAGCGGGCCCAGATACGCAGTATTTT. Protein product: CSARLAGPDTQYF.

The genes are TRBV2 and TRBJ1-1; D is perhaps TRBD1 (5 bases). The V and J ends lost 4 bases and 5 bases respectively, with 8 bases between them. Germline loops: CDR1 SNHLY, CDR2 FYNNEI. The CDR3 has 12 amino acids. For the CDR3, the DNA is TGTGCCAGCAGTGTCAGGGAGACTGAAGCTTTCTTT. Translating it yields CASSVRETEAFF.

The V gene is TRBV11-2, the J gene TRBJ2-1; 9 nucleotides line up with TRBD2. The V and J ends lost 2 bases and 8 bases, in that order; junction bases with no gene match: 10. Germline CDR1 SGHAT, CDR2 FQNNGV. The CDR3 sequence is 16 residues long. Here the CDR3 reads CASSLTRAGGLDEQFF. For the CDR3, the DNA is TGTGCCAGCAGCTTAACTAGGGCGGGGGGGCTGGATGAGCAGTTCTTC.

This rearrangement joins TRBV2 to TRBJ2-7; 7 bases are shared with TRBD1. This CDR3 region has 16 residues. The germline V gene encodes CDR1 SNHLY and CDR2 FYNNEI. The V segment lost 7 bases and the J segment 1 base; nucleotides outside the gene matches: 13. DNA for the CDR3: TGTGCCAGCATCACGGACAGGCAACTTTTTTCCTACGAGCAGTACTTC. This translates into CASITDRQLFSYEQYF.